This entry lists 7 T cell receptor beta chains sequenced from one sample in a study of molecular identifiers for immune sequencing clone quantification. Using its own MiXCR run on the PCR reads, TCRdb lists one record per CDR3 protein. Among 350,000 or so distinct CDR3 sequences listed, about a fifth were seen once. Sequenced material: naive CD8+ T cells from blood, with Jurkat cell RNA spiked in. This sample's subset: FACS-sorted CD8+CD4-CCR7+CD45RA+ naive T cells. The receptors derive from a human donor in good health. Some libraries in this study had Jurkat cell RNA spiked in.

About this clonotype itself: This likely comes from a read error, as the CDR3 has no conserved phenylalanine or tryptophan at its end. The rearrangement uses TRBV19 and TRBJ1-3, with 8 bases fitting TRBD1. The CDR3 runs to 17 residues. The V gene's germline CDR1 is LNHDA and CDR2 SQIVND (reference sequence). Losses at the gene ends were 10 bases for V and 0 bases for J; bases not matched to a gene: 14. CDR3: CATSRQGAILSGNTIYI. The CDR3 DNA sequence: TGTGCCACCAGCCGGCAGGGGGCGATTCTCTCTGGAAACACCATATATATT.

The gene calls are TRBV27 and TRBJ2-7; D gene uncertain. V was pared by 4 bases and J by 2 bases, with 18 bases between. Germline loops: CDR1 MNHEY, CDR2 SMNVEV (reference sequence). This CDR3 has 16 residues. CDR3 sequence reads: CASSSLTSTNAYEQYF. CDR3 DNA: TGTGCCAGCAGTTCACTGACATCTACAAACGCCTACGAGCAGTACTTC.

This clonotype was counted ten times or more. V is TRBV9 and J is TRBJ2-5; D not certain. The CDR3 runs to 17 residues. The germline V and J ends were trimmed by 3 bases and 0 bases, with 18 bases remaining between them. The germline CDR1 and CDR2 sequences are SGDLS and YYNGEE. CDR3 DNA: TGTGCCAGCAGCGGACCCCGGGTAGCCTCATACCAAGAGACCCAGTACTTC. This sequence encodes CASSGPRVASYQETQYF.

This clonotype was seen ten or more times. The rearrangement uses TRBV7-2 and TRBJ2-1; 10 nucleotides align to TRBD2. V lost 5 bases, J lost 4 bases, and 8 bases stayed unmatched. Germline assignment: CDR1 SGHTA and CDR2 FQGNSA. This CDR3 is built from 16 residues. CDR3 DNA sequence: TGTGCCAGCAGCGAAAATCTAGCGGGAGAATACAATGAGCAGTTCTTC. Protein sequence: CASSENLAGEYNEQFF.

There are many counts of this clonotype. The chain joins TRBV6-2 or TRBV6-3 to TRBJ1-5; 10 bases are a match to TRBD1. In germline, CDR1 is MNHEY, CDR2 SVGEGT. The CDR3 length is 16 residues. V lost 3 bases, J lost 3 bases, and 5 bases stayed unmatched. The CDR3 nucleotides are TGTGCCAGCAGTTATGCGGGACAGGGGCTCAATCAGCCCCAGCATTTT. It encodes CASSYAGQGLNQPQHF.

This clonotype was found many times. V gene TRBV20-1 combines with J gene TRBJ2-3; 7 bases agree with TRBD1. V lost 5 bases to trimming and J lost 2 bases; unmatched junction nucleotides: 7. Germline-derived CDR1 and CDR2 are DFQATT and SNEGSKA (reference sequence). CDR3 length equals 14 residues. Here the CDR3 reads CSAVPDRLTDTQYF. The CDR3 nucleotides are TGCAGTGCTGTCCCGGACAGGCTCACAGATACGCAGTATTTT.

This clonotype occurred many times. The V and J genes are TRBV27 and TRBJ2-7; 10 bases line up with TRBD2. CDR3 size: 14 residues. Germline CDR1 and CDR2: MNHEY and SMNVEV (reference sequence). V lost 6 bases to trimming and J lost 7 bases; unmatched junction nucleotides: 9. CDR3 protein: CASRWLAGEGEQYF. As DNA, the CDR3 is TGTGCCAGCAGGTGGCTAGCGGGAGAGGGGGAGCAGTACTTC.